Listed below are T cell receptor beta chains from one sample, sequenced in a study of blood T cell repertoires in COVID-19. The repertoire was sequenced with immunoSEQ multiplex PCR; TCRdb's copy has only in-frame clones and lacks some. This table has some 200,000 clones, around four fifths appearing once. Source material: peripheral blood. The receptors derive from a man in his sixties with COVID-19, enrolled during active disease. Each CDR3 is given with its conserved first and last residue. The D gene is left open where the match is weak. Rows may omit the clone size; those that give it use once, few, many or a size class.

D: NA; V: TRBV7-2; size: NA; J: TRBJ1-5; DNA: TGTGCCAGCAGCTTACAGCGCGGACAGCCCCAGCATTTT; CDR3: CASSLQRGQPQHF
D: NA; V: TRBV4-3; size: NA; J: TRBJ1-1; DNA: TGCGCCAGCAGCCAAGAAAGACTGTCCAACACTGAAGCTTTCTTT; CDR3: CASSQERLSNTEAFF
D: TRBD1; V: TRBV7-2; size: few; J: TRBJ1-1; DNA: TGTGCCAGCAGCCGTTGGGGACAGGGCGCTGAAGCTTTCTTT; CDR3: CASSRWGQGAEAFF
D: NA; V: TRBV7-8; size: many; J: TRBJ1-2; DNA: TGTGCCAGCAGCTTAGAGGGAGGTAGCTATGGCTACACCTTC; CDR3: CASSLEGGSYGYTF
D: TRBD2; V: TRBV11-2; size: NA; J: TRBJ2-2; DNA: TGTGCCAGCAGCTCGCTAGCGGGAAACACCGGGGAGCTGTTTTTT; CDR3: CASSSLAGNTGELFF
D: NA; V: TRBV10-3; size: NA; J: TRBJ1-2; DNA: TGTGCCATCAGTGAGTCTGCGTATGGAGGGGATGGCTACACCTTC; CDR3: CAISESAYGGDGYTF
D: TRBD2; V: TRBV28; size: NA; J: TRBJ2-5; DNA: TGTGCCAGCAGCCGCCGGATTGGCGGGAGCCAAGAGACCCAGTACTTC; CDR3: CASSRRIGGSQETQYF
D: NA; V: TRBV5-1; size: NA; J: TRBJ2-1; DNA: TGCGCCAGCAGCTCGCGCGGGACCCCTAATGAGCAGTTCTTC; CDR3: CASSSRGTPNEQFF
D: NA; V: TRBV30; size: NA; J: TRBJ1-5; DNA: TGTGCCTGGAGCCGTGGGTTTTCAGGTCAGCCCCAGCATTTT; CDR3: CAWSRGFSGQPQHF
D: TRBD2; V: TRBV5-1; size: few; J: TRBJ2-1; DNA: TGCGCCAGCAAAGCGGGAGGTCATGAGCAGTTCTTC; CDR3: CASKAGGHEQFF
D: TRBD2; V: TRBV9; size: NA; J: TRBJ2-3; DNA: TGTGCCAGCAGCGAGGGAGGGGATACGCAGTATTTT; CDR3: CASSEGGDTQYF
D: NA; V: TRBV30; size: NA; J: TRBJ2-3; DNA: TGTGCCTGGACCCCAGGTGGCACAGATACGCAGTATTTT; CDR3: CAWTPGGTDTQYF
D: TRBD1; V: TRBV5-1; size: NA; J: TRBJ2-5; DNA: TGCGCCAGCAGCTGGGGACAGGAAGAGACCCAGTACTTC; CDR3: CASSWGQEETQYF
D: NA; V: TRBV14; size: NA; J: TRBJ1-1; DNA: TGTGCCAGCAGCCTGGGGGGGGCCCCGAACACTGAAGCTTTCTTT; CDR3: CASSLGGAPNTEAFF
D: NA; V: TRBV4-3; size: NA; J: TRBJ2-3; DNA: TGCGCCAGCAGCCAGCAGCGTGTTGGGACAGATACGCAGTATTTT; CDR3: CASSQQRVGTDTQYF
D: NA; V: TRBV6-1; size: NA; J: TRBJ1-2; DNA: TGTGCCAGCAGTGAAGTTACTTTAAATGGCTACACCTTC; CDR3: CASSEVTLNGYTF
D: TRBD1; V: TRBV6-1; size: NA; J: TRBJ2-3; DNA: TGTGCCAGCAGTGAAGGGACAGGGTCCCGCACAGATACGCAGTATTTT; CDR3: CASSEGTGSRTDTQYF
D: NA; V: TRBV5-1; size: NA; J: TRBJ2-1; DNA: TGCGCCAGCAGCTTGGAGGGGACATACAATGAGCAGTTCTTC; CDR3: CASSLEGTYNEQFF
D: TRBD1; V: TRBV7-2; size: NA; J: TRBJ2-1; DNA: TGTGCCAGCAGCTGGGCGACAGGGATTGGTGAGCAGTTCTTC; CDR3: CASSWATGIGEQFF
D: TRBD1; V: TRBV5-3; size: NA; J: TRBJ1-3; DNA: TGTGCCAGAAGCTTGCCAGCCGGGGACAGGGGGAATAGTACTGGAAACACCATATATTTT; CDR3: CARSLPAGDRGNSTGNTIYF
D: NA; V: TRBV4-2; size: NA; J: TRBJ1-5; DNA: TGTGCCAGCAGCCAAGGGGAGGGGAGCAATCAGCCCCAGCATTTT; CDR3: CASSQGEGSNQPQHF
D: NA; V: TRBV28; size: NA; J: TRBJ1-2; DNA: TGTGCCAGCAGTTTGGACGGACAAAACTATGGCTACACCTTC; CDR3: CASSLDGQNYGYTF
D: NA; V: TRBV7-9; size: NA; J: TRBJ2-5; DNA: TGTGCCAGCAGCTTTTCGCAGGGTAGGCAAGAGACCCAGTACTTC; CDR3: CASSFSQGRQETQYF
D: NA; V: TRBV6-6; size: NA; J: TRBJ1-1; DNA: TGTGCCAGCAGTGCTCTACAGGGAAGCACTGAAGCTTTCTTT; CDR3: CASSALQGSTEAFF
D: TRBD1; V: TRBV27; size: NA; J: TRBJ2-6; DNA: TGTGCCAGCAGTCCACTGGGGACAGGGAAGCCCCACGTCCTGACTTTC; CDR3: CASSPLGTGKPHVLTF
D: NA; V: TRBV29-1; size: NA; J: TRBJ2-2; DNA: TGCAGCGTTGAAGAACACCGTTCCACCGGGGAGCTGTTTTTT; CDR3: CSVEEHRSTGELFF
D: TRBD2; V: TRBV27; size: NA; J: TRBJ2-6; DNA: TGTGCCAGCAGGGGAGGGGTCCCAGGGGCCAACGTCCTGACTTTC; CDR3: CASRGGVPGANVLTF
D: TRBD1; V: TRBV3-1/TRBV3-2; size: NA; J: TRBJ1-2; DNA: TGTGCCAGCAGCCAAGACAGGGGGAATTCTGGGGGCTACACCTTC; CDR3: CASSQDRGNSGGYTF
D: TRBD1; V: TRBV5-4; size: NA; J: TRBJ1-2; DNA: TGTGCCAGCAGCTTCGTTAAGGGACAGCGGGGCTACACCTTC; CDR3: CASSFVKGQRGYTF
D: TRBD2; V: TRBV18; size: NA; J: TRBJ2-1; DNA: TGTGCCAGCTCACCGTTCACTAGCGGGAGCTCCTACAATGAGCAGTTCTTC; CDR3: CASSPFTSGSSYNEQFF
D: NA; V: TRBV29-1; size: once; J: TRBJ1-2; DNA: TGCAGCGTTGATGTCCCCAGGGGCGGTACCTATGGCTACACCTTC; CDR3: CSVDVPRGGTYGYTF
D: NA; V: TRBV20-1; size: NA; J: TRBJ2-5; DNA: TGCAGTGCTAGTGTCGGCAGGGAGGCGACCCAGTACTTC; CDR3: CSASVGREATQYF
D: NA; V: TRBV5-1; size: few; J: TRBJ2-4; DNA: TGCGCCAGCAGCTTGGAAGGAGGACCTCCCAACATTCAGTACTTC; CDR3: CASSLEGGPPNIQYF
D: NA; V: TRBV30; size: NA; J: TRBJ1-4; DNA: TGTGCCTGGAGTGTATTCAGCGGGAGGAGTGAAAAACTGTTTTTT; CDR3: CAWSVFSGRSEKLFF
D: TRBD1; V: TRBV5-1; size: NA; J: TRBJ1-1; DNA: TGCGCCAGCAGCTTGGGGCAGGGGGCTGAAGCTTTCTTT; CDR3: CASSLGQGAEAFF
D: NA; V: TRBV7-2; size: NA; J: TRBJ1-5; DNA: TGTGCCAGCAGCTTATGGGCAGGGGACGGCAATCAGCCCCAGCATTTT; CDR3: CASSLWAGDGNQPQHF
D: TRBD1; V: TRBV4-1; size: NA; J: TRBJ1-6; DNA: TGCGCCAGCAGCCAAGTTCACTCCCCCAGGGGGGATTCACCCCTCCACTTT; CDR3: CASSQVHSPRGDSPLHF
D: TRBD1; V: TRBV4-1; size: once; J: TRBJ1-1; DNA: TGCGCCAGCAGCCAAGGACAGGGGATGAACACTGAAGCTTTCTTT; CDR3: CASSQGQGMNTEAFF
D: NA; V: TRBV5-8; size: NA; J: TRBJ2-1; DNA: TGTGCCAGCAGCTTGATGGGACACTTGACTGGAGAGCAGTTCTTC; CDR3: CASSLMGHLTGEQFF
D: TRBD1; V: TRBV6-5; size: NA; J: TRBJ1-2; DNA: TGTGCCAGCAGGGTGACAGGGGGGGATTTCTATGGCTACACCTTC; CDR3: CASRVTGGDFYGYTF
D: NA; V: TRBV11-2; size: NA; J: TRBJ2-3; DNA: TGTGCCAGCAGCCGATCCGGGACACCGATCACAGATACGCAGTATTTT; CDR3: CASSRSGTPITDTQYF
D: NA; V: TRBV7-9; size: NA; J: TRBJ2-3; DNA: TGTGCCAGCAGCCTCAGGGATACGCAGTATTTT; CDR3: CASSLRDTQYF
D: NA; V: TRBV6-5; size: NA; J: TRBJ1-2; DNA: TGTGCCAGCAGTTACCGAACTACTTCTCTGCATGGCTACACCTTC; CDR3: CASSYRTTSLHGYTF
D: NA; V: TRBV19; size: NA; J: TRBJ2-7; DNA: TGTGCCAGTAGTATATCCATCCCCGGAGGCTACGAGCAGTACTTC; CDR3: CASSISIPGGYEQYF
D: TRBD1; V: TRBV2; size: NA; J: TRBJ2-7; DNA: TGTGCCAGCAGGATGGGGACAGGTTACTCCTACGAGCAGTACTTC; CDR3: CASRMGTGYSYEQYF
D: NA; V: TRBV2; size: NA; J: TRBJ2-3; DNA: TGTGCCAGCAGTGATGGCACCACAGATACGCAGTATTTT; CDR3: CASSDGTTDTQYF
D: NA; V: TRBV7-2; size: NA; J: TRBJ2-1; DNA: TGTGCCAGCAGCCCAGACTTAAATGAGCAGTTCTTC; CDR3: CASSPDLNEQFF
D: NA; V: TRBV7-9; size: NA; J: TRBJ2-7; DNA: TGTGCCAGCAGCTTCGGGCAGGGTCCCTACGAGCAGTACTTC; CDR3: CASSFGQGPYEQYF
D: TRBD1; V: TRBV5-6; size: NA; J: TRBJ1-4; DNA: TGTGCCAGCAGCCGAGGTCGAGGGACAGGGCTGTTTTTT; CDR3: CASSRGRGTGLFF
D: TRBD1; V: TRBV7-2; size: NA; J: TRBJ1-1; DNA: TGTGCCAGCAGCTTAGTACCGAGGGGGCGGTTAGACACTGAAGCTTTCTTT; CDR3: CASSLVPRGRLDTEAFF
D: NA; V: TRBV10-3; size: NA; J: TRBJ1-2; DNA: TGTGCCATCACTTCAGGCGACTATGGCTACACCTTC; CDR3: CAITSGDYGYTF
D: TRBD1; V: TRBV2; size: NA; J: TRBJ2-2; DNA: TGTGCCAGCAGTGGGGACAGCCCCACCGGGGAGCTGTTTTTT; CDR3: CASSGDSPTGELFF
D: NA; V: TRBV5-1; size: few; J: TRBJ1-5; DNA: TGCGCCAGCAGCTTGGGGGGAGGGCAGCCCCAGCATTTT; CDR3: CASSLGGGQPQHF
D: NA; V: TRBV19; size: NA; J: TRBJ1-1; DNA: TGTGCCAGCGGGAAGGGGGAGATGAACACTGAAGCTTTCTTT; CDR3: CASGKGEMNTEAFF